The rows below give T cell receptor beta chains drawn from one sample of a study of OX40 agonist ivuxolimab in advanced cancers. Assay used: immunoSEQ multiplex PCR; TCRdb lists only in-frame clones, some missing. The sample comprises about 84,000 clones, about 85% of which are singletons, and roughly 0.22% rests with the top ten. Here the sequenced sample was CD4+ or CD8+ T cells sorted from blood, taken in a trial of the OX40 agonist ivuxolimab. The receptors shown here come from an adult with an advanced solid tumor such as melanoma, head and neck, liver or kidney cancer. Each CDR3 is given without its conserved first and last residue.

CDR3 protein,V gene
ASSFHRGVNVLT,TRBV28
ASSLLHSYNEQF,TRBV7-9
AWSLRREQY,TRBV30
AISESRAGTSDQPQH,TRBV10-3
ASSDLRAGPYNEQF,TRBV9
ASSQSGLMRTYNEQF,TRBV4-3
AISELAGTDTQY,TRBV10-3
ASSGGLNNPYEQY,TRBV28
ASSGTGGNTEAF,TRBV5-6
ASSTGPALNRPQH,TRBV5-5
AWSRDLWSEAF,TRBV30
ASSKTQGNSPLH,TRBV5-1
AISRNGGTNEKLF,TRBV10-3
ASSQNGGDYNEQF,TRBV7-6
ASSSGSGGETQY,TRBV7-8
ASRRYEGPYEQY,TRBV6-1
ASSIEAPVSSSQPQH,TRBV19
ASSDGGLQPQH,TRBV10-2
ASSGQGTGNTIY,TRBV9
ASSPWTGISGNTIY,TRBV5-1
ASSPRTGELF,TRBV7-3
ASSQGVNSYEQY,TRBV4-1
ASESGTGSYGYT,TRBV9
ASSSQLLVQH,TRBV6-6
ASSLAGVEQY,TRBV7-2
ASSQDRGYRNEQF,TRBV11-2
ASSLRDPPGNEQF,TRBV11-3
ASGLEPGPAF,TRBV2
ASSITENNYGYT,TRBV7-2
ASSLNLAGAGELF,TRBV5-8
ASSRWLAGSVDTQY,TRBV7-8
ASSRGTSLSTDTQY,TRBV11-3
ASRAEVGRGLYGYT,TRBV5-1
ASSVRERTDTQY,TRBV6-1
ASSRRVGGELF,TRBV7-3
ASRPRDVSYGYT,TRBV19
ASSLTAAQGSTGELF,TRBV7-3
ASSLDTGKETQY,TRBV7-8
ASSAMSRGGSPLH,TRBV11-2
ASSLGRENNEQF,TRBV7-3
ASSPPGVDTQY,TRBV18
ASSSSTVGKLF,TRBV11-2
SVERYAPSYNEQF,TRBV29-1